This entry features one T cell receptor beta chain sequence. The RNA input was about 0.5 to 1 ug, and it was reverse transcribed with random hexamers. MiXCR, run by TCRdb on the immunoSEQ multiplex PCR reads, gives a single entry per CDR3 protein. Of over 150,000 distinct CDR3 sequences listed, roughly 95% are singletons. This entry comes from a study of CD8 T cells in Susac syndrome. The V and J ends lost 5 bases and 6 bases, in that order; junction bases with no gene match: 12. CDR1 and CDR2 from the germline V gene are SEHNR and FQNEAQ (reference sequence). The CDR3 is 16 residues long. The specimen sequenced was CD4+ T cells from PBMCs. The TCR originated in a human donor with Susac syndrome. The chain uses TRBV7-9 and TRBJ1-1, with 10 nucleotides matching TRBD1. The CDR3 sequence is CASSQGDRGSGAEAFF. The DNA of the CDR3 is TGTGCCAGCAGCCAAGGGGACAGGGGATCAGGCGCTGAAGCTTTCTTT.